The 15 T cell receptor beta chains listed next were all sequenced from one sample in a study of cytomegalovirus exposure and HLA in healthy donors. Primers: 60 Vbeta forward and 13 Jbeta reverse. TCRdb keeps only in-frame clones here, not all; method: immunoSEQ multiplex PCR. The table lists about 120,000 clones, over 75% of them singletons. Sequenced material: PBMCs. The receptors were gathered from a human donor in good health.

The genes are TRBV9 and TRBJ2-1; D might be TRBD2 (5 bases). Trimming took off 0 bases at V and 2 bases at J, with 12 bases between the two ends. Germline V gene sequence: CDR1 SGDLS, CDR2 YYNGEE. The length of the CDR3 is 16 residues. The CDR3 spells CASSVVPGLAYNEQFF. CDR3 sequence (DNA): TGTGCCAGCAGCGTAGTTCCGGGATTAGCCTACAATGAGCAGTTCTTC. Full variable domain (remainder filled in from reference TRBV9 and TRBJ2-1): DSGVTQTPKHLITATGQRVTLRCSPRSGDLSVYWYQQSLDQGLQFLIQYYNGEERAKGNILERFSAQQFPDLHSELNLSSLELGDSALYFCASSVVPGLAYNEQFFGPGTRLTVL.

The chain uses TRBV11-2 and TRBJ2-7; TRBD2 aligns across 9 bases. Germline CDR1 reads SGHAT; CDR2 reads FQNNGV. The CDR3 is made up of 16 amino acids. Trimming took 7 bases from V and 0 from J; bases not matched to a gene: 10. The CDR3 DNA sequence: TGTGCCAGCACCGAAGGGTTAGCGGGGGCCTCCTACGAGCAGTACTTC. Residues: CASTEGLAGASYEQYF.

The chain recombines TRBV7-9 with TRBJ2-7; 9 nucleotides match TRBD1. V lost 11 bases, J lost 5 bases, and 10 bases stayed unmatched. Germline CDR1 SEHNR, CDR2 FQNEAQ (reference sequence). CDR3 length: 13 amino acids. For the CDR3, the DNA is TGTGCCCTCGGGGGACAGGGAGGAGACGAGCAGTACTTC. Its translation: CALGGQGGDEQYF.

V gene TRBV7-3 combines with J gene TRBJ2-2, with 9 bases identical to TRBD2. V lost 3 bases to trimming and J lost 7 bases; unmatched junction nucleotides: 3. Germline CDR1 SGHTA, CDR2 FQGTGA. This CDR3 contains 14 residues. The CDR3: CASSLGLAVGELFF. The CDR3 bases are TGTGCCAGCAGCTTGGGACTAGCTGTCGGGGAGCTGTTTTTT.

This rearrangement joins TRBV2 to TRBJ1-1; 9 nucleotides line up with TRBD1. The CDR3 loop spans 17 amino acids. Per germline, CDR1 SNHLY and CDR2 FYNNEI. V shed 3 bases and J 0 bases; nucleotides not matched to a gene: 8. Here the CDR3 DNA reads TGTGCCAGCAGTGATAGAATCGGGACAGGGTTGAACACTGAAGCTTTCTTT. It yields the protein CASSDRIGTGLNTEAFF.

The chain employs TRBV5-1 and TRBJ2-7; D not resolved. CDR3 length: 14 amino acids. V lost 0 bases, J lost 6 bases, and 13 bases lay in between. The germline gives CDR1 SGHRS, CDR2 YFSETQ. The CDR3 nucleotides read TGCGCCAGCAGCTTGGTTCCAAGTAAGCGCGAGCAGTACTTC. This sequence encodes CASSLVPSKREQYF.

The chain recombines TRBV5-4 with TRBJ1-4; perhaps TRBD1 as D (6 bases). V gave up 2 bases and J gave up 5 bases, with 10 bases separating them. Per germline, CDR1 SGHNT and CDR2 YYREEE (reference sequence). The CDR3 length is 14 residues. The CDR3 loop reads CASSFSGVNEKLFF. The CDR3 bases are TGTGCCAGCAGCTTCTCAGGGGTAAATGAAAAACTGTTTTTT.

The V gene is TRBV14, the J gene TRBJ2-5; 10 nucleotides line up with TRBD1. CDR1 is SGHDN, CDR2 FVKESK, per germline. Unmatched junction bases numbered 6, after V lost 2 bases and J lost 3 bases. CDR3 length equals 16 residues. The CDR3 DNA sequence: TGTGCCAGCAGCCAAAGGGAGGGGACAGGGGAAGAGACCCAGTACTTC. Translated, it gives CASSQREGTGEETQYF. The full variable domain, with the rest looked up from reference TRBV14 and TRBJ2-5, is EAGVTQFPSHSVIEKGQTVTLRCDPISGHDNLYWYRRVMGKEIKFLLHFVKESKQDESGMPNNRFLAERTGGTYSTLKVQPAELEDSGVYFCASSQREGTGEETQYFGPGTRLLVL.

The rearrangement links TRBV18 to TRBJ1-1; tentative D call: TRBD1 (6 bases). This CDR3 contains 14 residues. Germline V gene sequence: CDR1 KGHSH, CDR2 LQKENI. Trimming shortened V by 2 bases and J by 5 bases, and 12 bases separated the two germline ends. In DNA, the CDR3 is TGTGCCAGCTCACCAGTGGGGACAAGGACTGAAGCTTTCTTT. Translated, it gives CASSPVGTRTEAFF.

This chain connects TRBV6-1 to TRBJ2-5; tentative D call: TRBD1 (5 bases). Germline CDR1 is MNHNS and CDR2 is SASEGT. The V gene lost 4 bases and the J gene lost 4 bases, with 19 bases spanning the gap. CDR3 length equals 16 residues. The CDR3: CASSGVRTTPGETQYF. The CDR3 DNA follows: TGTGCCAGCAGTGGAGTGCGGACAACTCCGGGAGAGACCCAGTACTTC.

This chain uses TRBV15 with TRBJ1-2; 9 positions match TRBD1. The CDR3 has 14 residues. Germline CDR1 reads LNHNV; CDR2 reads YYDKDF (reference sequence). V was clipped by 5 bases and J by 8 bases; unmatched bases: 9. The CDR3 sequence: CATSSQQGARGYTF. The CDR3 DNA reads TGTGCCACCAGCTCGCAACAGGGGGCGCGCGGCTACACCTTC.

The rearrangement joins TRBV5-1 to TRBJ2-1; 8 bases are a match to TRBD2. Germline CDR1 and CDR2: SGHRS and YFSETQ. The V and J ends lost 0 bases and 5 bases, in that order; junction bases with no gene match: 10. The length of the CDR3 is 17 residues. This CDR3 reads CASSLEVSGTSHNEQFF. Written as DNA, the CDR3 is TGCGCCAGCAGCTTGGAGGTTAGCGGGACGAGTCACAATGAGCAGTTCTTC.

This chain links TRBV14 with TRBJ2-7; 7 bases map to TRBD1. In germline, CDR1 is SGHDN, CDR2 FVKESK. V lost 5 bases to trimming and J lost 1 base; unmatched junction nucleotides: 20. The CDR3 extends over 19 amino acids. CDR3 sequence reads: CASSTTDRRQVAASYEQYF. The CDR3, as DNA: TGTGCCAGCAGCACAACGGACAGGCGGCAAGTGGCAGCATCCTACGAGCAGTACTTC.

The J gene is TRBJ2-3, the V gene TRBV11-2; 8 nucleotides line up with TRBD2. Germline CDR1 reads SGHAT; CDR2 reads FQNNGV. The junction had 9 bases not matched to a gene; V was cut back by 5 bases and J by 5 bases. This CDR3 is built from 15 residues. CDR3 residues: CASSPGTRSLDTQYF. The CDR3 coding sequence is TGTGCCAGCAGCCCCGGGACTAGGAGTCTAGATACGCAGTATTTT.

The chain carries TRBV28 and TRBJ2-1; 9 bases fit TRBD2. The germline gives CDR1 MDHEN, CDR2 SYDVKM. Unmatched junction bases numbered 9, after V lost 4 bases and J lost 5 bases. The CDR3 consists of 16 residues. CDR3 coding DNA: TGTGCCAGCAGTTCGACCGGGACTAGCAGCAACAATGAGCAGTTCTTC. As protein: CASSSTGTSSNNEQFF. Based on the CDR3 plus reference TRBV28 and TRBJ2-1, the full variable domain is DVKVTQSSRYLVKRTGEKVFLECVQDMDHENMFWYRQDPGLGLRLIYFSYDVKMKEKGDIPEGYSVSREKKERFSLILESASTNQTSMYLCASSSTGTSSNNEQFFGPGTRLTVL.